A single sample is the source of the 21 T cell receptor beta chains below, sequenced in a study of blood T cell repertoires in COVID-19. Sequenced by immunoSEQ multiplex PCR; TCRdb stores in-frame clones only, minus some. The table includes approximately 89,000 clones, under 90% detected once. What was sequenced was peripheral blood. Receptor source: a woman in her sixties or seventies with acute or convalescent COVID-19.

This sequence joins TRBV27 and TRBJ1-6, with 7 bases fitting TRBD1. The CDR3 length is 15 residues. Germline V gene data show CDR1 as MNHEY and CDR2 as SMNVEV (reference sequence). V gave up 7 bases and J gave up 8 bases; unmatched junction bases: 11. In DNA form, the CDR3 reads TGTGCCAGCACCATGAGCGGCAGGGGGGATTCACCCCTCCACTTT. Translation: CASTMSGRGDSPLHF.

This sequence joins TRBV2 and TRBJ2-6; the match to TRBD1 covers 9 bases. V lost 8 bases, J lost 1 base, and 3 bases stayed unmatched. Germline CDR1 SNHLY, CDR2 FYNNEI. The CDR3 has 15 amino acids. The CDR3 region has the DNA TGTGCCAGCCGGGACAGGGTATCTGGGGCCAACGTCCTGACTTTC. Encoded protein: CASRDRVSGANVLTF.

The CDR3 spells CASSIASGRYNEQFF. The DNA of the CDR3 is TGTGCCAGTAGTATAGCCAGCGGGAGGTACAATGAGCAGTTCTTC. The chain combines TRBV19 with TRBJ2-1; 9 bases line up with TRBD2. Germline V gives CDR1 LNHDA, CDR2 SQIVND (reference sequence). The CDR3 is 15 residues long. Trimming removed 1 base from V and 4 bases from J; junction bases left unmatched: 2.

The chain carries TRBV5-1 and TRBJ2-2, with TRBD1 matching over 8 bases. The V gene end was trimmed by 2 bases and the J gene end by 1 base; junction bases not matched to a gene: 4. Germline CDR1 and CDR2: SGHRS and YFSETQ. The length of the CDR3 is 16 residues. The CDR3 DNA follows: TGCGCCAGCAGCTTTGGGACAGGTTGGAACACCGGGGAGCTGTTTTTT. Translating it yields CASSFGTGWNTGELFF.

The chain recombines TRBV5-1 with TRBJ1-3; 7 bases align to TRBD1. J lost 0 bases, V lost 0 bases, and 12 bases had no gene match. The V gene's germline CDR1 is SGHRS and CDR2 YFSETQ. The CDR3 runs 19 residues. CDR3 residues: CASSLEQGLVFGSGNTIYF. CDR3 nucleotides: TGCGCCAGCAGCTTGGAACAGGGGCTGGTTTTTGGCTCTGGAAACACCATATATTTT.

The CDR3 reads CASNMPGQAMNTEAFF. The CDR3 DNA reads as TGTGCCAGCAACATGCCGGGACAAGCGATGAACACTGAAGCTTTCTTT. This sequence joins TRBV11-2 and TRBJ1-1; a possible D gene is TRBD1 (6 bases). V dropped 7 bases and J dropped 0 bases, with 18 bases sitting between them. The CDR3 totals 16 residues. Germline CDR1 reads SGHAT; CDR2 reads FQNNGV.

This clone was seen just once. The chain is built from TRBV5-1 and TRBJ1-3; TRBD1 matches at 7 bases. Germline V lookup: CDR1 SGHRS, CDR2 YFSETQ. The CDR3 totals 15 residues. V shed 0 bases, J shed 2 bases, and the junction held 2 bases outside the gene matches. The CDR3, as DNA: TGCGCCAGCAGCTTGGATACAGGGGCTGGAAACACCATATATTTT. Translating gives CASSLDTGAGNTIYF.

The chain is built from TRBV6-6 and TRBJ2-3, with 7 positions matching TRBD2. The germline gives CDR1 MNHNY, CDR2 SVGAGI (reference sequence). CDR3 length equals 16 residues. V lost 5 bases to trimming and J lost 0 bases; unmatched junction nucleotides: 8. The CDR3 region has the DNA TGTGCCAGCAGTCCCCCCCAGGGAGGGAGCACAGATACGCAGTATTTT. It translates to CASSPPQGGSTDTQYF.

This chain links TRBV7-2 with TRBJ2-1; 10 bases fit TRBD2. The germline V gene has CDR1 SGHTA and CDR2 FQGNSA. V dropped 4 bases and J dropped 4; count of bases not matched to a gene: 7. The CDR3 extends over 16 amino acids. DNA of the CDR3: TGTGCCAGCAGCTCAAAGCGGGAGGGACCTTACAATGAGCAGTTCTTC. Translated: CASSSKREGPYNEQFF.

The J gene is TRBJ2-7, the V gene TRBV9; D might be TRBD1 (6 bases). Germline values: CDR1 SGDLS, CDR2 YYNGEE. Trimming stripped 0 bases from V and 3 bases from J, with 13 bases between. The length of the CDR3 is 15 residues. The DNA for the CDR3 is TGTGCCAGCAGCGTAGAATTTCAGGGGATCTACGAGCAGTACGTC. Translation: CASSVEFQGIYEQYV.

This clone was seen only once. The chain is built from TRBV27 and TRBJ2-1; 8 nucleotides agree with TRBD2. The junction had 4 bases not matched to a gene; V was cut back by 7 bases and J by 2 bases. Germline V CDR1 and CDR2: MNHEY, SMNVEV (reference sequence). There are 14 residues in the CDR3. CDR3 bases: TGTGCCAGCAAGGAGCGGGGGACCTACAATGAGCAGTTCTTC. Amino acid sequence: CASKERGTYNEQFF.

This clone was recorded a few times. The chain joins TRBV5-4 to TRBJ2-3; the match to TRBD1 covers 11 bases. The V and J ends lost 1 base and 4 bases, in that order; junction bases with no gene match: 5. The germline gives CDR1 SGHNT, CDR2 YYREEE (reference sequence). This CDR3 has 16 residues. The CDR3 spells CASSLSQGQGADTQYF. The CDR3 DNA sequence: TGTGCCAGCAGCTTGTCCCAGGGACAGGGGGCAGATACGCAGTATTTT.

V and J are TRBV5-1 and TRBJ2-3; D is uncertain. This CDR3 is built from 15 residues. The V and J ends lost 0 bases and 2 bases respectively, with 10 bases between them. Germline V gene data show CDR1 as SGHRS and CDR2 as YFSETQ. For the CDR3, the DNA is TGCGCCAGCAGCTTGGACCCTAAAACCACAGATACGCAGTATTTT. Translated: CASSLDPKTTDTQYF.

About this clone itself: A junction boundary mismatches the germline segment, possibly from a read error. V gene TRBV5-6 combines with J gene TRBJ1-2, with D possibly matching TRBD1 (6 bases). Per the germline V gene, CDR1 is SGHDT and CDR2 is YYEEEE. The CDR3 is 16 amino acids. CDR3 amino acids: CASSSRGGAGTRLLFF. CDR3 DNA sequence: TGTGCCAGCAGCTCCCGGGGGGGGGCAGGGACCCGCCTGCTCTTCTTC.

In regard to this clone: Other nucleotide sequences from this sample produce the same CDR3. The chain is built from TRBV3-1 (or the pseudogene TRBV3-2) and TRBJ2-3, with 13 bases that match TRBD2. Trimming removed 1 base from V and 3 bases from J; junction bases left unmatched: 1. CDR3 size: 16 residues. Per germline, CDR1 LGHDT and CDR2 YNNKEL (reference sequence). The CDR3 reads CASSQGLAGGTDTQYF. Written as DNA, the CDR3 is TGTGCCAGCAGCCAAGGACTAGCGGGAGGTACAGATACGCAGTATTTT.

This chain uses TRBV12-3 or TRBV12-4 with TRBJ2-5; no reliable D call. Trimming removed 6 bases from V and 5 bases from J, with 10 bases in between. The CDR3 covers 12 residues. In DNA form, the CDR3 reads TGTGCCAGCAGCCCCCCCCCGGAGACCCAGTACTTC. It yields the protein CASSPPPETQYF.

The V call is TRBV6-1, the J call TRBJ2-2, with 13 positions matching TRBD2. Per germline, CDR1 MNHNS and CDR2 SASEGT. The CDR3 is 18 amino acids. With 0 bases clipped from V and 6 bases from J, the junction kept 7 bases outside the gene matches. The CDR3 coding sequence is TGTGCCAGCAGTGAAGCGCATCCGACTAGCGGGGGGTCCGGGGAGCTGTTTTTT. Amino acid sequence: CASSEAHPTSGGSGELFF.

The chain links TRBV5-6 to TRBJ2-7; TRBD1 is a possible D gene (5 bases). From germline, CDR1 is SGHDT and CDR2 YYEEEE. V was trimmed by 3 bases and J by 7 bases, leaving 20 bases between them. This CDR3 has 15 amino acids. The CDR3 here is CASSSAQGFLGEQYV. Here the CDR3 DNA reads TGTGCCAGCAGCTCAGCCCAGGGATTTTTGGGGGAGCAGTACGTC.

CDR3 in DNA: TGTGCCAGCAGCCGGAGAGGCCCCCATGGGAGCGATACGCAGTATTTT. This codes for CASSRRGPHGSDTQYF. The rearrangement joins TRBV27 to TRBJ2-3; D is perhaps TRBD2 (5 bases). Germline CDR1 reads MNHEY; CDR2 reads SMNVEV (reference sequence). V was shortened by 6 bases and J by 6 bases, with 22 bases between the two germline ends. This CDR3 comprises 16 residues.

DNA of the CDR3: TGTGCCAGCAGCCGGTGGGCGGGGGCAAACACCGGGGAGCTGTTTTTT. Its protein product is CASSRWAGANTGELFF. The rearrangement uses TRBV3-1 (or the pseudogene TRBV3-2) and TRBJ2-2; perhaps TRBD2 as D (7 bases). V was trimmed by 4 bases and J by 2 bases, leaving 14 bases between them. The CDR3 length is 16 residues. Germline CDR1 LGHDT, CDR2 YNNKEL (reference sequence).

The V call is TRBV29-1, the J call TRBJ1-1; 9 positions agree with TRBD1. CDR3 size: 16 residues. V trimming: 0 bases; J trimming: 2 bases; junction bases outside the gene matches: 7. Germline CDR1 is SQVTM and CDR2 is ANQGSEA. CDR3 in amino acids: CSVEDLQGAFNTEAFF. The CDR3 region has the DNA TGCAGCGTTGAAGATCTACAGGGGGCCTTTAACACTGAAGCTTTCTTT.